This entry features one T cell receptor (beta chain) sequence. Combining a sample-barcoded 5' primer with a J-beta primer mix, a second PCR ran for about 7 to 11 cycles. All samples yielded 2.5 million or more CDR3-containing paired-end reads. TCRdb used MiXCR to reprocess the 5' RACE reads, holding one entry per CDR3 protein. This sample carries roughly 640,000 distinct CDR3 sequences, under 30% of them seen once, and the ten largest clones take 15% to 18%. This specimen comes from a study of blood T cells in healthy people across ages. The germline gives CDR1 MDHEN, CDR2 SYDVKM. Trimming removed 3 bases at V and 2 bases at J, with 12 bases between. The CDR3 spans 15 residues.

The material sequenced was blood. The rearrangement links TRBV28 to TRBJ2-3; a weak D match, TRBD2 (7 bases). The source is a woman of 80 years or more in good health. CDR3 DNA sequence: TGTGCCAGCAGTTTGGGGGGGGCAGCCACAGATACGCAGTATTTT. It is translated as CASSLGGAATDTQYF.